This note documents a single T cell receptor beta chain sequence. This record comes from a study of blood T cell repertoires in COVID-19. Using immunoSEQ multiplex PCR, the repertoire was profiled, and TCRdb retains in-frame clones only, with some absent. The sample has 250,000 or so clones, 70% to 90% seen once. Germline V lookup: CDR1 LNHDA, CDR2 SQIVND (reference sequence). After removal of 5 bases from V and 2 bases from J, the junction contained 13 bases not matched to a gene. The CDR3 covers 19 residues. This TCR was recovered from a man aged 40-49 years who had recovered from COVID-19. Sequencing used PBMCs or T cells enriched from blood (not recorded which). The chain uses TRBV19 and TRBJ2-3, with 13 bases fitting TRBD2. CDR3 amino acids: CASSFPPLAGGPNTDTQYF. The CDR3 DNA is TGTGCCAGTAGTTTCCCCCCACTAGCGGGGGGGCCGAACACAGATACGCAGTATTTT. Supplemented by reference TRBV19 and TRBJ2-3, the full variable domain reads DGGITQSPKYLFRKEGQNVTLSCEQNLNHDAMYWYRQDPGQGLRLIYYSQIVNDFQKGDIAEGYSVSREKKESFPLTVTSAQKNPTAFYLCASSFPPLAGGPNTDTQYFGPGTRLTVL.